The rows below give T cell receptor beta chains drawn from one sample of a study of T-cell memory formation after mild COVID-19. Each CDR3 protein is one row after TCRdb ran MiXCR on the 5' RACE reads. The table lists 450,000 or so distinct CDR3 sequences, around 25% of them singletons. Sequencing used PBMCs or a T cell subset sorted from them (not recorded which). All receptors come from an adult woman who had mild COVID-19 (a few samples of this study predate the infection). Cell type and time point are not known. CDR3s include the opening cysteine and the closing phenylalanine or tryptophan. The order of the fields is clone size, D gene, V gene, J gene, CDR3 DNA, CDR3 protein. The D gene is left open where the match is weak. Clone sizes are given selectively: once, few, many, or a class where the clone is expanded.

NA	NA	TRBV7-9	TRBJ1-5	TGTGCCAGCAGCTTGAGGGCCGATCAGCCCCAGCATTTT	CASSLRADQPQHF
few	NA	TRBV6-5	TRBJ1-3	TGTGCCAGCAGTTCTACGTATTCCGGGCCTGGAAACACCATATATTTT	CASSSTYSGPGNTIYF
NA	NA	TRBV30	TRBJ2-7	TGTGCCTGGAGTGTACGGGCAGGGAGGTGGGCGTCCTACGAGCAGTACTTC	CAWSVRAGRWASYEQYF
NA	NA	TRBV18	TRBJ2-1	TGTGCCAGCTCACCAAGATCCCAGGGGAGTAGCTATGAGCAGTTCTTC	CASSPRSQGSSYEQFF
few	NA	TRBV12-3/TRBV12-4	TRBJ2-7	TGTGCCAGCAGGTGGGGGAGCGAGCAGTACTTC	CASRWGSEQYF
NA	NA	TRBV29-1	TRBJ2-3	TGCAGCGTCATGCCCCCGGGACACAGCACAGATACGCAGTATTTT	CSVMPPGHSTDTQYF
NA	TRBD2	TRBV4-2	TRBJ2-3	TGTGCCAGCAGCCAAGATCAAACGGGGGGGAGCACAGATACGCAGTATTTT	CASSQDQTGGSTDTQYF
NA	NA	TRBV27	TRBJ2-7	TGTGCCAGCAGCTTAACTATCGGCGGCTCCTACGAGCAGTACTTC	CASSLTIGGSYEQYF
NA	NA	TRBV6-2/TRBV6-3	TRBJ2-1	TGTGCCAGCAGAAGCGCGAACAATGAGCAGTTCTTC	CASRSANNEQFF
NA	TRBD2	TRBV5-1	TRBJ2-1	TGCGCCAGCAGCTTGGAACTAGCGGGGGTACCTCCCTACAATGAGCAGTTCTTC	CASSLELAGVPPYNEQFF
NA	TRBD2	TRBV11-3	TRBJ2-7	TGTGCCAGCAGCTTAGGGGACTACCAATCCTACGAGCAGTACTTC	CASSLGDYQSYEQYF
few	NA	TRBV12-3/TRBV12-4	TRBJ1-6	TGTGCCAGCTATAAAGTAGGGAGTAATTCACCCCTCCACTTT	CASYKVGSNSPLHF
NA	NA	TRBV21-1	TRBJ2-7	TGTGCCAGCAGCAAAGGGGCAGCCCCCGAGCAGTACTTC	CASSKGAAPEQYF
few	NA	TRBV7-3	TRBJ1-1	TGTGCCAGCAGCTTAGGGCAGGGGAACGCTTTCTTT	CASSLGQGNAFF
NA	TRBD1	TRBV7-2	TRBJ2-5	TGTGCCAGCAGCGCACCGGGACAGGGGGCCCCCCAGTACTTC	CASSAPGQGAPQYF
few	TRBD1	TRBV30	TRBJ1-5	TGTGCCTGGAGTTTCAGGGGGCAACAGCCCCAGCATTTT	CAWSFRGQQPQHF
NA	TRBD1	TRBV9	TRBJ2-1	TGTGCCAGCAGCGGCCTACAGGGGAGTACCAATGAGCAGTTCTTC	CASSGLQGSTNEQFF
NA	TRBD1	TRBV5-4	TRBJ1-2	TGTGCCAGCAGCTTGCGGGGACAGGGGACCTTTAACTATGGCTACACCTTC	CASSLRGQGTFNYGYTF
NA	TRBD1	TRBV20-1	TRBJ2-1	TGCAGTGCTAGAGAGGGGACAGGGACACTCTACAATGAGCAGTTCTTC	CSAREGTGTLYNEQFF
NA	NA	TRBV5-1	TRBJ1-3	TGCGCCAGCAGCACCGCGGCCGGGGGGACATCTGGAAACACCATATATTTT	CASSTAAGGTSGNTIYF
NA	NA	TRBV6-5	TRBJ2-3	TGTGCCAGCAGTTACTCGGTCATCCAGACTGACACAGATACGCAGTATTTT	CASSYSVIQTDTDTQYF
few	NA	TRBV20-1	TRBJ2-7	TGCAGTGCTCCAACCACAGGAAGACTAGCCTACGAGCAGTACTTC	CSAPTTGRLAYEQYF
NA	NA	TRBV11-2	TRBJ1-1	TGTGCCAGCAGCTTGTCCGACAAGAACACTGAAGCTTTCTTT	CASSLSDKNTEAFF
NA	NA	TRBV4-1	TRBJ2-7	TGCGCCAGCAGCCTACTTCAGGGTGTAAAGTCCTACGAGCAGTACTTC	CASSLLQGVKSYEQYF
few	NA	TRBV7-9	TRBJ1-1	TGTGCCAGCAGCACCCGCCCGGCCATGAACACTGAAGCTTTCTTT	CASSTRPAMNTEAFF
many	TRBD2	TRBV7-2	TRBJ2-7	TGTGCCAGCAGCGAGGCGGGAGGCATCTACGAGCAGTACTTC	CASSEAGGIYEQYF
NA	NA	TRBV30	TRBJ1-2	TGTGCCTGGAGTGTAAAGGGCCCCTACTATGGCTACACCTTC	CAWSVKGPYYGYTF
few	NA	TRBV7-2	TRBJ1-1	TGTGCCAGCAGCTTAGACGTCGGCGGGCGCGGCACTGAAGCTTTCTTT	CASSLDVGGRGTEAFF
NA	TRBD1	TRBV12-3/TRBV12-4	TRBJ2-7	TGTGCCAGCAGTTTAATGGGACAGGTTTTGCACGAGCAGTACTTC	CASSLMGQVLHEQYF
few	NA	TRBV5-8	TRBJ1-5	TGTGCCAGCAGCCGGTACAATCAGCCCCAGCATTTT	CASSRYNQPQHF
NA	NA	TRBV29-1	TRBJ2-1	TGCAGCGTTATATCTCCAGGTGGGGGATACAATGAGCAGTTCTTC	CSVISPGGGYNEQFF
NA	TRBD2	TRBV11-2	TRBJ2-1	TGTGCCAGCAGCCTACATCGGTTACTAGCGGGAGAGGAGAATGAGCAGTTCTTC	CASSLHRLLAGEENEQFF
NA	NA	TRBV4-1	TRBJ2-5	TGCGCCAGCAGCCAAGATTTAACCCAGTACTTC	CASSQDLTQYF
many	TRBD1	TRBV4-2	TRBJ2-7	TGTGCCAGCAGCCCAGCCGGACAGGGTAGCGAGCAGTACTTC	CASSPAGQGSEQYF
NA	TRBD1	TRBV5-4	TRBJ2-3	TGTGCCAGCAGCTTGGAGGGGGCTGGGACAGATACGCAGTATTTT	CASSLEGAGTDTQYF
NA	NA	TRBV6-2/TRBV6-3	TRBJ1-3	TGTGCCAGCAGTTTACTGGAAAGGCCTGGAAACACCATATATTTT	CASSLLERPGNTIYF
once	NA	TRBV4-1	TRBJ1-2	TGCGCCAGCAGCCAATCGATCGTTACAGACTATGGCTACACCTTC	CASSQSIVTDYGYTF
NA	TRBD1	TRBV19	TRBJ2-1	TGTGCCAGTAGAGGGGAGTGGAACAGGGGGTCCCGCCAGTTCTTC	CASRGEWNRGSRQFF
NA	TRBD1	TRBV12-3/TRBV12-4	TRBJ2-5	TGTGCCAGCAGCCCTACAGGGGGCTTGGAGACCCAGTACTTC	CASSPTGGLETQYF
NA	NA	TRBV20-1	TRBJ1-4	TGCAGTGGACGCCAGGAATATAATGAAAAACTGTTTTTT	CSGRQEYNEKLFF
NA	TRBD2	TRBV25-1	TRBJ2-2	TGTGCCAGCAGTTATGGGGGGGTATCCACCGGGGAGCTGTTTTTT	CASSYGGVSTGELFF
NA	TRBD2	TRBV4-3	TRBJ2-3	TGCGCCAGCAGCCAAGCAACTAGCGGCTACACAGATACGCAGTATTTT	CASSQATSGYTDTQYF
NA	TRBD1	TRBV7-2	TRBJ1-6	TGTGCCAGCAGCTTAGAAGGGACAGGGCTGTCACCCCTCCACTTT	CASSLEGTGLSPLHF